This T cell receptor beta chain was recovered during a study of Graves' ophthalmopathy and Graves' hyperthyroidism listed by TCRdb under 2018. In the study overall: Peripheral blood was collected at initial diagnosis, prior to any treatment. The study used TCR beta repertoire signatures to distinguish Graves' ophthalmopathy from Graves' hyperthyroidism and to predict progression to ophthalmopathy. In total, 135 blood samples were TCR-sequenced: 40 to 45 ophthalmopathy, some 75 hyperthyroidism and approximately 17 hyperthyroidism-to-ophthalmopathy patients. A discovery set of 90 to 100 patients (43 ophthalmopathy, 55 to 65 stable hyperthyroidism) was enrolled to explore V-J signatures distinguishing ophthalmopathy from hyperthyroidism. An independent validation cohort comprised 18 hyperthyroidism patients and around 16 patients who later progressed from hyperthyroidism to ophthalmopathy. In over 5 hyperthyroidism patients, the T-cell repertoires found in thyroid tissue were compared with those found in blood. Following sampling, methimazole starting at 30 mg daily was administered to hyperthyroidism patients, and high-dose intravenous methylprednisolone was administered to ophthalmopathy patients. Here is what the overall study found, with its caveats: Most expanded thyroid clonotypes with frequency above 0.001 were also detected in blood, suggesting blood repertoires may reflect the thyroid immune response. Ophthalmopathy was separated from stable hyperthyroidism by the 13-signature model with about 85% sensitivity and about 83% specificity in cross-validation and with 80%/75% in the test set. Sample size was not predetermined statistically, and investigators were not blinded to group allocation. In validation, the model predicted ophthalmopathy progression with 55% to 71% sensitivity and roughly 72% specificity; 12 predicted patients were CT-confirmed with GO in a median of 6.5 months.

For repertoire sequencing, the TCR beta CDR3 regions were amplified from RNA transcripts. A first-round RT-PCR used HTBI primers with the Qiagen OneStep RT-PCR kit, followed by a second-round multiplex PCR, size selection and purification. Sequencing of the libraries was carried out on an Illumina HiSeq2000 in paired-end mode with 100 bp reads. Regarding the original processing steps: SOAPnuke was used to process the reads, removing any read that contained adapters or uncalled bases, had a mean Phred below 15, or lacked an exact match to the constant primer or identifier. COPE v1.2.5 was used to merge the high-quality paired reads. Each unique nucleotide sequence was defined as a clonotype, and clonotypes were aligned to IMGT TRB V, D and J references with MiTCR v1.1. Analysis was restricted to V-J combinations with a frequency above 0.0001, which covered 99% to 99.2% of repertoires. A TCR clonal expansion and chaos score per V-J combination was defined as the ratio of F50 clonal expansion to chaos observed in the TCRdist matrix. Welch's t-statistics and random forest were used to reduce features to about 13 V-J combinations, which were fed into a naive Bayes classifier. Thyroid-blood repertoire similarity was quantified with the Morisita-Horn index. Using fastp trimming at Q25 and MiXCR clonotype assembly, TCRdb reanalyzed the public sequencing data and kept in-frame beta chains. Every entry covers one CDR3 protein and lists the most common genes and DNA from its rows. The V and J calls reflect TCRdb's pipeline rather than the authors' work. The sample table lists around 670,000 distinct CDR3 sequences, 40% of them with a count of one. 40% to 45% of the sample is held by the ten biggest clonotypes.

Ophthalmopathy patients were characterized by moderately to severely active disease, a Clinical Activity Score of at least 3, a NOSPECS grade of at least 4, and a disease duration under 3 months. Anyone with other autoimmune diseases, uncontrolled infections, pregnancy or lactation was excluded from the study. Diagnosis was based on clinical symptoms, serum thyroxine, TRAb, thyroid ultrasound and orbital computed tomography. Using Ficoll-Paque density gradient centrifugation, PBMCs were isolated from about 9.2 ml of fresh peripheral blood. Total RNA was extracted with Trizol reagent and quality-checked on an Agilent 2100 Bioanalyzer. The sample holds many counts of this clonotype. There is no known antigen for this receptor. Base qualities are missing; no much larger clone stands one base away. V and J are truncated by 5 bases and 4 bases respectively, leaving an intervening sequence of 14 bases. The CDR3 numbers 14 residues from cysteine through phenylalanine. Only the CDR3 DNA is retained, 42 bases long and in frame from the first base. CDR1 and CDR2 were assigned from the germline V gene (reference sequence) as LNHNV and YYDKDF.

The receptor chain draws on TRBV15 and TRBJ1-2, and perhaps TRBD1 as D gene, on 5 matching bases. Sequences were obtained from peripheral blood. The TCR comes from an adult man with Graves' ophthalmopathy. The CDR3 region: CATSQAGRIYGYTF. The DNA sequence reads TGTGCCACCAGCCAAGCAGGGAGGATCTATGGCTACACCTTC.